This T cell receptor beta chain comes out of a study of CD8 T cells in ankylosing spondylitis. Findings and limits, study-wide: Within matched ankylosing spondylitis synovial fluid, disease-linked clones were reportedly significantly enriched. CD8+ cells made up the disease-linked clones, which were relatively rare in peripheral blood. Existing reports had already noted some motif variants in reactive arthritis synovial fluid and blood. A motif of 8 or 9 highly homologous TCR beta variants was seen as apparently characteristic of ankylosing spondylitis blood.

Quantitative 5'-RACE with molecular barcodes produced the TCR beta libraries. TCRdb recomputed calls from the 5' RACE reads with MiXCR, one row per CDR3 protein. The table shows fewer than 400,000 distinct CDR3 sequences, with less than 9.5% occurring only once. Remarks on this clonotype: Its antigen is not known.

The CDR3 runs 15 residues. Per germline, CDR1 SGHRS and CDR2 YFSETQ. V lost 0 bases and J 5 bases, leaving 11 bases between the germline ends. The V call is TRBV5-1, the J call TRBJ1-4, with a weak D call TRBD1 (6 bases). The clonotype comes from a male donor with ankylosing spondylitis. Sequenced material: blood, either unsorted or a sorted T cell fraction (not recorded which). CDR3 region: CASSLDRGPNEKLFF. The CDR3 nucleotides are TGCGCCAGCAGCTTGGATCGGGGGCCGAATGAAAAACTGTTTTTT.